A single TCR beta chain is shown here with its context. Its antigen is unknown. PCR used 60 Vbeta primers and 13 Jbeta primers. In the original processing: Unique TCR beta chains numbered about 72 million in a later analysis, with roughly 10 million shared. Repertoires were generated with immunoSEQ multiplex PCR, while TCRdb's copy carries only in-frame clones and drops some. Clonal size and the V and J genes are those of that table, whereas D and trimming came from the DNA. Altogether around 50,000 clones are present, roughly four fifths being singletons, with the ten largest covering around 4.5%. This sample is part of a study of cytomegalovirus exposure and HLA in healthy donors. General study results and limits: Reports indicated that the classifier achieved high specificity and sensitivity in diagnosing cytomegalovirus status.

CDR3 length equals 17 residues. V was trimmed by 1 base and J by 3 bases, leaving 19 bases between them. Germline CDR1 SGHDT, CDR2 YYEEEE. The TCR comes from a man between 25 and 39 years old in good health and CMV-seronegative. Sample: PBMCs. The chain employs TRBV5-6 and TRBJ1-1; possible D gene TRBD1, 6 bases. The DNA of the CDR3 is TGTGCCAGCAGCTTGCGGGGGGCAGCGTTCGGGTACACTGAAGCTTTCTTT. Translation gives CASSLRGAAFGYTEAFF.